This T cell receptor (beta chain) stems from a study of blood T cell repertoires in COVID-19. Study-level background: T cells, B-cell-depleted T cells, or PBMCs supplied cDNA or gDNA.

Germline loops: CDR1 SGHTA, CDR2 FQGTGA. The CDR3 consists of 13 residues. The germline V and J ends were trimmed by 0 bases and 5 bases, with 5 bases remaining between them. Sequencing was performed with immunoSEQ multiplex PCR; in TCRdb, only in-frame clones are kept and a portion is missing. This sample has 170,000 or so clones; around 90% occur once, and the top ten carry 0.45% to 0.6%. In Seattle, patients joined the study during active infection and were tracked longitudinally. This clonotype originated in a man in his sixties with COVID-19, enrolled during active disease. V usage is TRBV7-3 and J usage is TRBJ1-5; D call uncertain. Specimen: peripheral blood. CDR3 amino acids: CASSLTSDQPQHF. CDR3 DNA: TGTGCCAGCAGCTTAACATCGGATCAGCCCCAGCATTTT.